This T cell receptor beta chain was captured by sequencing in a study of cytomegalovirus exposure and HLA in healthy donors. Concerning this clone itself: Its antigen is currently unknown.

Study results and limitations: TCR beta V- and J-gene trimming was later associated with a missense DCLRE1C variant. V segments that were indistinguishable, TRBV6-2 and TRBV6-3 among them, were omitted from analysis.

The PCR made use of 60 Vbeta and 13 Jbeta primers. Using immunoSEQ multiplex PCR, the repertoire was profiled, and TCRdb retains in-frame clones only, with some absent. Of about 120,000 clones listed, 9% to 10% are singletons. Germline values: CDR1 MNHNS, CDR2 SASEGT. V was cut by 2 bases and J by 2 bases, with 21 bases left in between. The CDR3 contains 18 residues. The sequenced material came from PBMCs. This sequence originates from a young man in good health and CMV-seronegative. The rearrangement uses TRBV6-1 and TRBJ2-5, with D perhaps matching TRBD2 (6 bases). Written as DNA, the CDR3 is TGTGCCAGCAGTGAATTAGGGTGGGGAGCGGGTAAACAAGAGACCCAGTACTTC. Its protein product is CASSELGWGAGKQETQYF.